This TCR beta chain was profiled in a study of shared clonotypes between healthy human individuals. The CDR3 sequence is 15 residues long. Germline lookup yields CDR1 LGHNA and CDR2 YNFKEQ. V lost 3 bases, J lost 6 bases, and 18 bases lay in between. Generated by immunoSEQ multiplex PCR, the TCRdb table keeps only in-frame clones and is missing some. The profile shows roughly 2,300,000 clones, around 93% of them singletons. Findings of the study overall: Sampling used blood alone; tissue repertoires probably differ. Sorted-subset sequencing was shown by rarefaction to be incomplete despite large depth. Non-shared clonotypes had lower generation probabilities than clonotypes shared by all four sorted-subset donors.

This clone appeared once. What it recognizes is unknown. Subsets obtained from CD4+ cells comprised CD45RA+ naive and CD45RA-negative memory cells. The source of this sequence is a man younger than 30 in good health. Some clones in this sample may be carry-over from other donors' samples. V is TRBV4-2 and J is TRBJ2-7, with D possibly TRBD1 on 5 matching bases. The sample taken for sequencing was naive CD4+ T cells from PBMCs. The subset denotes: CD45RA+ positively selected. CDR3 DNA: TGTGCCAGCAGCCAGCCGGGTGGCAGGGTGGGCGAGCAGTACTTC. Protein: CASSQPGGRVGEQYF.